This entry lists 6 T cell receptor beta chains sequenced from one sample in a study of Ad26.COV2.S vaccination and SARS-CoV-2 variants. Treatment: some 20 received Ad26.COV2.S at low or high dose, single or two shots; five or six received placebo; per-sample allocation not given. Collection of the samples took place on day 63 after the first injection of vaccine or placebo. Clones were sequenced by immunoSEQ multiplex PCR, and TCRdb holds only the in-frame ones, with some missing. The table shows about 680,000 clones, with roughly 90% occurring only once. The sequencing here drew on peripheral blood, taken in a trial of Ad26.COV2.S vaccine versus placebo. The receptors originated from a person aged 18-65 years who received the Ad26.COV2.S COVID-19 vaccine or a placebo.

Comment on this clone: The identical CDR3 is also encoded by other nucleotide sequences in the sample. The chain recombines TRBV30 with TRBJ2-7; maybe TRBD1 (5 bases). This CDR3 spans 12 amino acids. The V gene's germline CDR1 is GTSNPN and CDR2 SVGIG (reference sequence). The germline V and J ends were trimmed by 0 bases and 2 bases, with 5 bases remaining between them. CDR3 nucleotide sequence: TGTGCCTGGAGTGTACAGGCCTACGAGCAGTACTTC. Its translation is CAWSVQAYEQYF.

The J gene is TRBJ2-3, the V gene TRBV5-1; 8 positions match TRBD1. Trimming at V came to 0 bases and at J to 0 bases, leaving 6 bases not matched to a gene. Germline CDR1 is SGHRS and CDR2 is YFSETQ. The length of the CDR3 is 17 residues. This CDR3 reads CASSLGTGISSTDTQYF. The CDR3 region has the DNA TGCGCCAGCAGCTTGGGGACAGGGATATCCAGCACAGATACGCAGTATTTT.

This chain joins TRBV7-8 and TRBJ2-3; 7 nucleotides line up with TRBD2. The CDR3 sequence is 18 residues long. The trim removed 4 bases at V and 10 bases at J, leaving 23 bases unmatched. Germline V CDR1 and CDR2: SGHVS, FQNEAQ. In DNA form, the CDR3 reads TGTGCCAGCAGCTCCAGATCCCTTGGGGGAGGGCCGTATCAAGCGCAGTATTTT. This sequence encodes CASSSRSLGGGPYQAQYF.

This rearrangement joins TRBV7-9 to TRBJ1-4; D is unclear. The CDR3 sequence is 13 residues long. Trimming shortened V by 5 bases and J by 8 bases, and 12 bases separated the two germline ends. Germline CDR1 reads SEHNR; CDR2 reads FQNEAQ (reference sequence). The CDR3 spells CASSPTRVEKLFF. The CDR3 DNA is TGTGCCAGCAGCCCGACGAGGGTGGAAAAACTGTTTTTT.

V and J are TRBV11-2 and TRBJ2-1, with 11 bases aligning to TRBD2. CDR1 SGHAT and CDR2 FQNNGV come from the germline V gene. There are 14 residues in the CDR3. With V trimmed by 7 bases and J by 8 bases, 7 bases remained unmatched. Written as DNA, the CDR3 is TGTGCCAGCAACCCTAGCGGGGGGTCCTATGAGCAGTTCTTC. Encoded protein: CASNPSGGSYEQFF.

This chain uses TRBV20-1 with TRBJ2-1; a weak D match, TRBD1 (6 bases). The CDR3 covers 11 residues. Germline V gives CDR1 DFQATT, CDR2 SNEGSKA (reference sequence). The V and J ends lost 6 bases and 10 bases respectively, with 13 bases between them. In DNA, the CDR3 is TGCAGTGCACCGAGTGGGGGCGAGCAGTTCTTC. This encodes CSAPSGGEQFF.